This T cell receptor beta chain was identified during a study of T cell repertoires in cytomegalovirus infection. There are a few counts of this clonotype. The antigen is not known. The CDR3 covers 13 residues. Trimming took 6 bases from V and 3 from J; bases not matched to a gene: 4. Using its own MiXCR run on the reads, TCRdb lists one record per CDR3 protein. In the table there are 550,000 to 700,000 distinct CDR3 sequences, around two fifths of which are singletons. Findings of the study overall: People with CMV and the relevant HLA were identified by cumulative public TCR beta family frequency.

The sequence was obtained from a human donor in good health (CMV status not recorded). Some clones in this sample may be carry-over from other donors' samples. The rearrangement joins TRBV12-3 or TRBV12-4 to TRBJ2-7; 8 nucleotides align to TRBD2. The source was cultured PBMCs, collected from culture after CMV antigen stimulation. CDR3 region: CASRPGLDYEQYF. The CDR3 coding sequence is TGTGCCAGCAGACCGGGACTAGACTACGAGCAGTACTTC.